The 12 T cell receptor beta chains below all came from one sample that was sequenced in a study of blood T cells in healthy people across ages. The authors ran a second PCR of about 6 to 11 cycles using a sample-barcoded 5' primer and a J-beta primer mix. Each CDR3 protein gets one entry after TCRdb re-called the 5' RACE reads with MiXCR. There are under 800,000 distinct CDR3 sequences in the sample; around 46% occur only once, and under 25% lies in the top ten. Sequencing input: blood. Receptors originate from a woman aged 55-70 years in good health.

The chain joins TRBV29-1 to TRBJ2-5, with 7 nucleotides matching TRBD1. This CDR3 comprises 14 residues. Per the germline V gene, CDR1 is SQVTM and CDR2 is ANQGSEA. Germline trimming cut 8 bases from V and 1 base from J; bases unmatched to any gene: 10. CDR3 coding DNA: TGCAGCTGTCTCGGACAGGCTCTCCAAGAGACCCAGTACTTC. Protein product: CSCLGQALQETQYF.

This clonotype came up a few times. The gene calls are TRBV28 and TRBJ2-1; the match to TRBD2 covers 7 bases. CDR1 and CDR2 (germline): MDHEN, SYDVKM. The CDR3 spans 14 residues. Losses at the gene ends were 5 bases for V and 9 bases for J; bases not matched to a gene: 10. CDR3 residues: CASSIGLVQSEQFF. The DNA of the CDR3 is TGTGCCAGCAGTATCGGACTAGTTCAGAGTGAGCAGTTCTTC.

The V and J genes are TRBV6-1 and TRBJ2-4, with D possibly TRBD2 on 6 matching bases. Trimming took 1 base from V and 13 from J, leaving 17 bases between them. The germline gives CDR1 MNHNS, CDR2 SASEGT. CDR3 length equals 14 residues. The CDR3 sequence is CASSEVGEGGEQYF. The DNA of the CDR3 is TGTGCCAGCAGTGAAGTGGGAGAAGGCGGGGAGCAGTACTTC.

This clonotype was found a few times. J is TRBJ1-4 and V is TRBV15; a weak D match, TRBD1 (5 bases). Germline V gene lookup returns CDR1 LNHNV and CDR2 YYDKDF (reference sequence). Trimming removed 0 bases at V and 3 bases at J, with 11 bases between. This CDR3 region has 16 residues. The CDR3 bases are TGTGCCACCAGCAGAGATCACGGGGCCCCTAATGAAAAACTGTTTTTT. Translating it yields CATSRDHGAPNEKLFF.

This chain joins TRBV5-6 and TRBJ2-5, with a weak D call TRBD1 (6 bases). The J call may be in error: the DNA end matches TRBJ2-7 better. Germline V gene data show CDR1 as SGHDT and CDR2 as YYEEEE. The CDR3 runs 13 residues. The CDR3 DNA is TGTGCCAGCAGCGTGGGGGCGGACTACGAGCAGTACTTC. Its protein is CASSVGADYEQYF.

The V and J genes are TRBV6-5 and TRBJ1-1; D gene ambiguous. Trimming removed 0 bases from V and 0 bases from J, with 8 bases in between. CDR3 size: 15 residues. From germline, CDR1 is MNHEY and CDR2 SVGAGI. CDR3: CASSYSAALNTEAFF. For the CDR3, the DNA is TGTGCCAGCAGTTACTCGGCAGCCTTGAACACTGAAGCTTTCTTT.

This clonotype was recorded a few times. The CDR3 coding sequence is TGCGCCAGCAGCTTGTACGGGCCCCAAGAGACCCAGTACTTC. Amino acid sequence: CASSLYGPQETQYF. J is TRBJ2-5 and V is TRBV5-1; no definite D call. Germline V gene sequence: CDR1 SGHRS, CDR2 YFSETQ. CDR3 length equals 14 residues. V was pared by 1 base and J by 1 base, with 8 bases between.

The chain is built from TRBV9 and TRBJ1-5, with TRBD1 as a possible D gene (5 bases). The germline V and J ends were trimmed by 3 bases and 3 bases, with 10 bases remaining between them. CDR3 size: 14 residues. The germline CDR1 and CDR2 sequences are SGDLS and YYNGEE. The CDR3 region is CASSGGEYNQPQHF. CDR3 sequence (DNA): TGTGCCAGCAGCGGGGGCGAGTACAATCAGCCCCAGCATTTT. Filled out from reference TRBV9 and TRBJ1-5, the complete variable domain reads DSGVTQTPKHLITATGQRVTLRCSPRSGDLSVYWYQQSLDQGLQFLIQYYNGEERAKGNILERFSAQQFPDLHSELNLSSLELGDSALYFCASSGGEYNQPQHFGDGTRLSIL.

This clonotype was seen a handful of times. This rearrangement joins TRBV7-9 to TRBJ2-4; D uncertain. Germline V gene data show CDR1 as SEHNR and CDR2 as FQNEAQ (reference sequence). Trimming removed 2 bases from V and 3 bases from J, with 5 bases in between. CDR3 size: 13 residues. In DNA form, the CDR3 reads TGTGCCAGCAGCTTAAGTGACAAAAACATTCAGTACTTC. It yields the protein CASSLSDKNIQYF. Full variable domain (remainder filled in from reference TRBV7-9 and TRBJ2-4): DTGVSQNPRHKITKRGQNVTFRCDPISEHNRLYWYRQTLGQGPEFLTYFQNEAQLEKSRLLSDRFSAERPKGSFSTLEIQRTEQGDSAMYLCASSLSDKNIQYFGAGTRLSVL.

CDR3 nucleotide sequence: TGTGCCAACTGGGGCTACGAGCAGTACTTC. Translation: CANWGYEQYF. The rearrangement uses TRBV6-1 and TRBJ2-7; D is unresolved. This CDR3 contains 10 residues. V lost 10 bases and J lost 3, with 7 bases in between. Germline V gene lookup returns CDR1 MNHNS and CDR2 SASEGT.

The chain is built from TRBV7-3 and TRBJ2-1; D may be TRBD2 (6 bases). CDR1 and CDR2 (germline): SGHTA, FQGTGA. The length of the CDR3 is 14 residues. The V gene lost 2 bases and the J gene lost 8 bases, with 13 bases spanning the gap. Written as DNA, the CDR3 is TGTGCCAGCAGCTTAGGGAGGCCGAGGGATGAGCAGTTCTTC. Encoded protein: CASSLGRPRDEQFF.

This chain connects TRBV9 to TRBJ2-5; D is perhaps TRBD2 (6 bases). The CDR3 is 17 amino acids. Germline V lookup: CDR1 SGDLS, CDR2 YYNGEE. The V and J ends lost 2 bases and 2 bases respectively, with 19 bases between them. The CDR3 DNA sequence: TGTGCCAGCAGCGTCGGAGCTAGCGCGAGTTTACAAGAGACCCAGTACTTC. Its protein product is CASSVGASASLQETQYF.